The rows below give T cell receptor beta chains drawn from one sample of a study of molecular identifiers for immune sequencing clone quantification. TCRdb called the PCR reads again in MiXCR, with one record for every CDR3 protein. The table shows fewer than 70,000 distinct CDR3 sequences, with 15% to 20% occurring only once. The sample consisted of naive CD8+ T cells from blood, with Jurkat cell RNA spiked in. The receptors here all came from a human donor in good health. Some libraries in this study had Jurkat cell RNA spiked in. Both conserved end residues are part of each CDR3. D genes are given only for firm matches. Clone size is not always given. Where it is, it says once, few, many or a class for expanded clones.

DNA | CDR3 | D | length | size | J | V
TGTGCCGCTATGGGCGCCAAAAACATTCAGTACTTC | CAAMGAKNIQYF | . | 12 | many | TRBJ2-4 | TRBV7-9
TGTGCCAGCAGCGCCCCGTGGGACAGGGAAGCTTTCTTT | CASSAPWDREAFF | TRBD1 | 13 | few | TRBJ1-1 | TRBV11-2
TGCGCCAGCAGCCAAGATCAGCGGGGGTACAATGAGCAGTTCTTC | CASSQDQRGYNEQFF | TRBD2 | 15 | many | TRBJ2-1 | TRBV4-3
TGTGCCAGCAGCCCTCGGACTGAAGAGACCCAGTACTTC | CASSPRTEETQYF | . | 13 | many | TRBJ2-5 | TRBV9
TGTGCCAGCAGCAGCGGGGGCCCACTATTCAATGAGCAGTTCTTC | CASSSGGPLFNEQFF | TRBD2 | 15 | few | TRBJ2-1 | TRBV7-9
TGTGCCAGCAGTTTATATAGTGGGGCAGCCAAAAACATTCAGTACTTC | CASSLYSGAAKNIQYF | . | 16 | many | TRBJ2-4 | TRBV28
TGTGCCAGCAGTGAACTGGTTTGGGGGTACACCTACGAGCAGTACTTC | CASSELVWGYTYEQYF | . | 16 | many | TRBJ2-7 | TRBV6-1
TGTGCCAGCAGAAAAGACAGGGAAGGAGTGACTGAAGCTTTCTTT | CASRKDREGVTEAFF | TRBD1 | 15 | many | TRBJ1-1 | TRBV6-5
TGTGCCAGCAGGTCGAGAGGGGGGGCGAGACCCTACGAGCAGTACTTC | CASRSRGGARPYEQYF | . | 16 | many | TRBJ2-7 | TRBV2
TGCAGTGCCACCGCGGACGGAAACTCCAAAAACATTCAGTACTTC | CSATADGNSKNIQYF | . | 15 | many | TRBJ2-4 | TRBV20-1
TGCGCCAGCAGCTTGGGACAGTTCTACGAGCAGTACTTC | CASSLGQFYEQYF | . | 13 | many | TRBJ2-7 | TRBV5-1
TGTGCCAGCAGCGTATATGGGACAGGGGTTAATACTGAAGCTTTCTTT | CASSVYGTGVNTEAFF | TRBD1 | 16 | many | TRBJ1-1 | TRBV9
TGTGCCAGTCAGAGACTAGCGGGAGGAGGGGATACGCAGTATTTT | CASQRLAGGGDTQYF | TRBD2 | 15 | many | TRBJ2-3 | TRBV19
TGTGCCAGCAGTGAAACATCGGGGAGCAATCAGCCCCAGCATTTT | CASSETSGSNQPQHF | . | 15 | few | TRBJ1-5 | TRBV6-1
TGTGCCAGCAGCTTAGATGGGGCCTGGGGGGAGTTGATCGCCAAAAACATTCAGTACTTC | CASSLDGAWGELIAKNIQYF | . | 20 | many | TRBJ2-4 | TRBV11-2
TGTGCCAGCAGCTCATCCTGGACTAGCGGAAATTACAATGAGCAGTTCTTC | CASSSSWTSGNYNEQFF | TRBD2 | 17 | many | TRBJ2-1 | TRBV7-9
TGTGCCAGCAGCTTAAATCAGGGAGACAGGGGGCCGATGAATGAAGCTTTCTTT | CASSLNQGDRGPMNEAFF | TRBD1 | 18 | many | TRBJ1-1 | TRBV7-9
TGTGCCAGTAGTATGCTGGGGACAGACGACACCGGGGAGCTGTTTTTT | CASSMLGTDDTGELFF | TRBD1 | 16 | . | TRBJ2-2 | TRBV19
TGCAGTGCTAGAACCGGGACGAGCTACAATGAGCAGTTCTTC | CSARTGTSYNEQFF | . | 14 | many | TRBJ2-1 | TRBV20-1
TGTGCCAGCAGCATTGACAGGGAAAGATATTCGTACGAGCAGTACTTC | CASSIDRERYSYEQYF | TRBD1 | 16 | few | TRBJ2-7 | TRBV5-5
TGTGCCAGCAGCTTAGGGACGAGTGAAGCTTTCTTT | CASSLGTSEAFF | . | 12 | few | TRBJ1-1 | TRBV13
TGCAGCGTGGGGGGACTAGCGGGAGGCGAAGACTACTCTGGGGCCAACGTCCTGACTTTC | CSVGGLAGGEDYSGANVLTF | TRBD2 | 20 | many | TRBJ2-6 | TRBV29-1
TGTGCCAGCAGCTCCACAACACTCGGACACCCTAACAATGAGCAGTTCTTC | CASSSTTLGHPNNEQFF | . | 17 | many | TRBJ2-1 | TRBV5-4
TGTGCCAGCAGCCTACAGCGGGCCCCATACAATGAGCAGTTCTTC | CASSLQRAPYNEQFF | . | 15 | many | TRBJ2-1 | TRBV11-2
TGCGCCAGCAGCTTCCGACTGGACCGGGATGAGCAGTTCTTC | CASSFRLDRDEQFF | . | 14 | many | TRBJ2-1 | TRBV4-3
TGTGCCACCAGTGACGCGTCCTACGAGCAGTACTTC | CATSDASYEQYF | . | 12 | . | TRBJ2-7 | TRBV24-1
TGTGCCAGCAGCCTCGCCCCGGGACAGGGGACCTACGAGCAGTACTTC | CASSLAPGQGTYEQYF | TRBD1 | 16 | many | TRBJ2-7 | TRBV7-2
TGTGCCAGCCGGACTGGGGAGTCCCAGTACTTC | CASRTGESQYF | . | 11 | many | TRBJ2-5 | TRBV7-8
TGTGCCAGCAGTCCCGCCGGGACACTTAACACTGAAGCTTTCTTT | CASSPAGTLNTEAFF | . | 15 | many | TRBJ1-1 | TRBV6-5
TGTGCCAGCAGCTTATACGGGACATTACAAGAGACCCAGTACTTC | CASSLYGTLQETQYF | . | 15 | many | TRBJ2-5 | TRBV7-6
TGCAGTGCTACTATCCAGGGAGAAGGCAATCAGCCCCAGCATTTT | CSATIQGEGNQPQHF | . | 15 | many | TRBJ1-5 | TRBV20-1
TGTGCCGGCAGAACGACAGGGGGCGAGGGTCAGCCCCAGCATTTT | CAGRTTGGEGQPQHF | TRBD1 | 15 | . | TRBJ1-5 | TRBV2
TGTGCCAGCAGCTTTGGGGGGCTTGCCTCACCCCTCCACTTT | CASSFGGLASPLHF | . | 14 | . | TRBJ1-6 | TRBV7-9
TGTGCCACCAGCATAAGGACTAACGGAAACTACGAGCAGTACTTC | CATSIRTNGNYEQYF | . | 15 | . | TRBJ2-7 | TRBV15
TGTGCCAGCAGCCCCAGACAGGGCTATGAGCAGTTCTTC | CASSPRQGYEQFF | TRBD1 | 13 | many | TRBJ2-1 | TRBV7-6
TGTGCCAGCAGTCCAGGGCGGACCGGCCATCAGCCCCAGCATTTT | CASSPGRTGHQPQHF | . | 15 | many | TRBJ1-5 | TRBV2
TGTGCCACTCCTCCCAGAGGTGCTAGCACAGATACGCAGTATTTT | CATPPRGASTDTQYF | . | 15 | . | TRBJ2-3 | TRBV2
TGTGCCAGCAGTCCCCGGACTGTCTACGAGCAGTACTTC | CASSPRTVYEQYF | . | 13 | many | TRBJ2-7 | TRBV27
TGCGCCAGCAGCCCCTCACGGGACGATGAGCAGTTCTTC | CASSPSRDDEQFF | . | 13 | many | TRBJ2-1 | TRBV4-1
TGTGCCAGCAGTTTTGGGCAGAGCGAGCAGTACTTC | CASSFGQSEQYF | . | 12 | many | TRBJ2-7 | TRBV27
TGTGCCAGCAGCCAAACCGGGTCCTACGAGCAGTACTTC | CASSQTGSYEQYF | . | 13 | many | TRBJ2-7 | TRBV4-2
TGCAGTGCTAGAGATTCGGGGGTTTCCTACGAGCAGTACTTC | CSARDSGVSYEQYF | . | 14 | many | TRBJ2-7 | TRBV20-1
TGTGCCACCAGTTTCGGGACGGAACGTAGTTATGGCTACACCTTC | CATSFGTERSYGYTF | . | 15 | . | TRBJ1-2 | TRBV24-1
TGTGCCAGCAGTTTATTGGGCGGCGAAAAACTGTTTTTT | CASSLLGGEKLFF | . | 13 | many | TRBJ1-4 | TRBV27
TGTGCCATAAAGCCGGGACAGGGGGTTTACGAGCAGTACTTC | CAIKPGQGVYEQYF | TRBD1 | 14 | many | TRBJ2-7 | TRBV27
TGCGCCAGCAGGGACGGACTAGCGGGAGCGGGACTTGAAGAGACCCAGTACTTC | CASRDGLAGAGLEETQYF | TRBD2 | 18 | many | TRBJ2-5 | TRBV5-1
TGTGCCAGCAGTATTAGCGGGACGCCCCACGAGCAGTACTTC | CASSISGTPHEQYF | TRBD2 | 14 | many | TRBJ2-7 | TRBV27
TGTGCCAGCAGCTTAGGTGGAAGCCTACGGGAGCAGTACTTC | CASSLGGSLREQYF | . | 14 | many | TRBJ2-7 | TRBV7-9
TGTGCCATCAGTGAGCCGACTAGCGGGAGTTGGTCAGATACGCAGTATTTT | CAISEPTSGSWSDTQYF | TRBD2 | 17 | many | TRBJ2-3 | TRBV10-3
TGTGCCAGCACCCCCCGGGGACTTTCCACTGAAGCTTTCTTT | CASTPRGLSTEAFF | . | 14 | . | TRBJ1-1 | TRBV28
TGCAGTGCATCGGACCGGACTAGCGGGAGTCTTGGCACCGGGGAGCTGTTTTTT | CSASDRTSGSLGTGELFF | TRBD2 | 18 | many | TRBJ2-2 | TRBV20-1
TGTGCCAGCAGCCTGGGACAGACTGGAAACACCATATATTTT | CASSLGQTGNTIYF | TRBD1 | 14 | . | TRBJ1-3 | TRBV12-3/TRBV12-4
TGTGCCAGCAGTTCCGGAGGGTGGGCCGGGGAGCTGTTTTTT | CASSSGGWAGELFF | . | 14 | many | TRBJ2-2 | TRBV28
TGTGCCAGCAGCATAGAGACGACCTACAATGAGCAGTTCTTC | CASSIETTYNEQFF | . | 14 | many | TRBJ2-1 | TRBV11-2
TGTGCCATCAGTGCCGAAGGAGGGACCGGCTATGGCTACACCTTC | CAISAEGGTGYGYTF | . | 15 | many | TRBJ1-2 | TRBV10-3
TGCGCCAGCCGTCCGAACTCTGGAAACACCATATATTTT | CASRPNSGNTIYF | . | 13 | many | TRBJ1-3 | TRBV5-1
TGCGCCAGCAGCCAAGATCGAGGGAGGGCCTCTACGCAGTATTTT | CASSQDRGRASTQYF | TRBD2 | 15 | many | TRBJ2-3 | TRBV4-3
TGCGGCGTAGAGAAAACTCAGTTCTTC | CGVEKTQFF | . | 9 | few | TRBJ2-1 | TRBV29-1
TGTGCCAGCAGCTTTTATGATTTCCCCGGGGAGCTGTTTTTT | CASSFYDFPGELFF | . | 14 | many | TRBJ2-2 | TRBV7-9
TGTGCCAGCAGTTTTTTAACGTCGGGCAATGAGCAGTTCTTC | CASSFLTSGNEQFF | . | 14 | many | TRBJ2-1 | TRBV28